This T cell receptor beta chain was obtained from a study of cytomegalovirus exposure and HLA in healthy donors. This clone has a single count. The CDR3 consists of 14 residues. J was trimmed by 7 bases and V by 5 bases; bases with no gene match: 11. Germline assignment: CDR1 MNHNS and CDR2 SASEGT. The PCR made use of 60 Vbeta and 13 Jbeta primers. Only in-frame clones appear in the TCRdb table, and some are missing; sequencing was by immunoSEQ multiplex PCR. The repertoire holds under 120,000 clones, with roughly three fifths as singletons. The chain joins TRBV6-1 to TRBJ2-7, with 7 bases lining up with TRBD1. The source of this sequence is a man aged 25 to 40 in good health and CMV-seropositive. The sequencing input was PBMCs. This chain's CDR3 is CASSWDRLAFEQYF. CDR3 nucleotide sequence: TGTGCCAGCAGTTGGGACAGACTCGCTTTTGAGCAGTACTTC.